The clone carrying this T cell receptor (beta chain) occurred many times. Each CDR3 protein is one row after TCRdb ran MiXCR on the 5' RACE reads. This table has 140,000 to 150,000 distinct CDR3 sequences, approximately 4% appearing once. The data are from a study of identical twins. Trimming removed 4 bases from V and 4 bases from J, with 5 bases in between. The CDR3 is made up of 11 amino acids. Germline CDR1 and CDR2: SGHTA and FQGNSA. Sequencing was done on a sample of memory T cells sorted from blood. This TCR derives from a man younger than 35 in good health. The chain is built from TRBV7-2 and TRBJ2-7; no clear D. The CDR3 protein is CASSSMYEQYV. The CDR3 DNA reads as TGTGCCAGCAGCTCGATGTACGAGCAGTACGTC.